The 25 T cell receptor beta chains below all came from one sample that was sequenced in a study of long-term antiretroviral therapy in people with HIV. Survey-level immunoSEQ v3.0 assays were run. The table came from immunoSEQ multiplex PCR; TCRdb's copy has only in-frame clones and leaves some out. The sample holds more than 7,500 clones; about 77% are singletons and the top ten take about 15%. The sequencing used unsorted PBMCs, collected 0.4 years before starting antiretroviral therapy. Source of these receptors: a man younger than 40 with HIV.

CDR3 region: CASSPKTATNTEAFF. For the CDR3, the DNA is TGTGCCAGCTCACCCAAGACAGCCACAAACACTGAAGCTTTCTTT. The chain joins TRBV18 to TRBJ1-1, with a tentative D call TRBD1 (5 bases). CDR1 and CDR2 (germline): KGHSH, LQKENI. The CDR3 is 15 amino acids. Trimming pared 3 bases from V and 2 bases from J, leaving 13 bases between.

By sample fraction, this clone is large (0.1 to 1%). This rearrangement joins TRBV27 to TRBJ2-7, with 12 bases aligning to TRBD2. V dropped 6 bases and J dropped 3; count of bases not matched to a gene: 9. Germline V CDR1 and CDR2: MNHEY, SMNVEV (reference sequence). This CDR3 region has 16 residues. The CDR3 protein is CASSQGLAGFFYEQYF. The CDR3, as DNA: TGTGCCAGCAGCCAAGGACTAGCGGGATTTTTCTACGAGCAGTACTTC.

The chain couples TRBV6-4 to TRBJ2-1; 13 bases map to TRBD2. V shed 0 bases, J shed 7 bases, and the junction held 3 bases outside the gene matches. The CDR3 contains 16 residues. Germline V CDR1 and CDR2: MRHNA, SNTAGT. The CDR3 region has the DNA TGTGCCAGCAGTGACTCCGGGACTAGCGGGGTAAATGAGCAGTTCTTC. It yields the protein CASSDSGTSGVNEQFF.

The sample holds one count of this clone. V and J are TRBV29-1 and TRBJ2-7; D possibly corresponds to TRBD2 (7 bases). The CDR3 totals 13 residues. Trimming stripped 5 bases from V and 6 bases from J, with 17 bases between. Germline values: CDR1 SQVTM, CDR2 ANQGSEA. CDR3 residues: CSVSVGGLGEQYF. CDR3 sequence (DNA): TGCAGCGTTTCAGTGGGGGGGCTTGGCGAGCAGTACTTC.

This clone appeared a single time. The chain combines TRBV11-2 with TRBJ1-6, with 8 bases lining up with TRBD1. V lost 3 bases, J lost 10 bases, and 5 bases stayed unmatched. The CDR3 loop spans 14 amino acids. CDR1 SGHAT and CDR2 FQNNGV come from the germline V gene. DNA of the CDR3: TGTGCCAGCAGCTTCGGGACAGGAGGATCACCCCTCCACTTT. Protein sequence: CASSFGTGGSPLHF.

V usage is TRBV15 and J usage is TRBJ1-6; possibly TRBD1 for D (6 bases). Between the trimmed V and J ends, which lost 0 bases and 9 bases, there was a span of 18 bases. Germline V gives CDR1 LNHNV, CDR2 YYDKDF (reference sequence). The CDR3 totals 17 residues. CDR3 protein: CATSRDRGRGLGSPLHF. In DNA form, the CDR3 reads TGTGCCACCAGCAGAGATAGGGGCAGGGGATTGGGTTCACCCCTCCACTTT.

The chain is built from TRBV11-2 and TRBJ2-3; D may be TRBD1 (6 bases). The V gene lost 2 bases and the J gene lost 2 bases, with 8 bases spanning the gap. The CDR3 spans 14 residues. Germline V gene data show CDR1 as SGHAT and CDR2 as FQNNGV. CDR3 nucleotides: TGTGCCAGCAGCTTACAGGGGTTCACAGATACGCAGTATTTT. Protein: CASSLQGFTDTQYF. The full variable domain, with the rest looked up from reference TRBV11-2 and TRBJ2-3, is EAGVAQSPRYKIIEKRQSVAFWCNPISGHATLYWYQQILGQGPKLLIQFQNNGVVDDSQLPKDRFSAERLKGVDSTLKIQPAKLEDSAVYLCASSLQGFTDTQYFGPGTRLTVL.

With regard to this clone: The same CDR3 can be traced to other DNA sequences in this sample. The rearrangement joins TRBV30 to TRBJ1-3; TRBD1 might be the D (5 bases). From germline, CDR1 is GTSNPN and CDR2 SVGIG (reference sequence). V lost 2 bases and J 0 bases, leaving 11 bases between the germline ends. This CDR3 comprises 15 residues. The CDR3 DNA reads TGTGCCTGGAGTCGCGACAGTGGCTCTGGAAACACCATATATTTT. Translated: CAWSRDSGSGNTIYF.

The chain uses TRBV6-5 and TRBJ2-7; possible D gene TRBD2, 6 bases. The CDR3 sequence is 14 residues long. Germline lookup yields CDR1 MNHEY and CDR2 SVGAGI. With 7 bases removed from V and 7 bases from J, the gap between germline ends came to 20 bases. This chain's CDR3 is CASKKEGSPREQYF. The DNA of the CDR3 is TGTGCCAGCAAAAAGGAGGGCTCTCCTAGGGAGCAGTACTTC.

The chain combines TRBV6-5 with TRBJ2-7; the D gene is possibly TRBD1 (5 bases). Germline CDR1 and CDR2: MNHEY and SVGAGI. With 6 bases removed from V and 4 bases from J, the gap between germline ends came to 13 bases. This CDR3 has 13 amino acids. The CDR3 nucleotides read TGTGCCAGCAGATCCAGGACAACTTACGAGCAGTACTTC. Translated: CASRSRTTYEQYF.

Points on this clone: The junction differs from germline at one of its ends, possibly a read error. This chain connects TRBV4-1 to TRBJ2-1, with D uncertain. This CDR3 is 14 amino acids long. Germline V gene data show CDR1 as MGHRA and CDR2 as YSYEKL. CDR3 nucleotides: TGCGCCAGCAGACAAGGTGACCCCTACAATGAGCAGTTCTTC. Its translation: CASRQGDPYNEQFF.

J is TRBJ1-5 and V is TRBV7-6; 7 bases line up with TRBD1. The CDR3 extends over 16 amino acids. After removal of 5 bases from V and 2 bases from J, the junction contained 9 bases not matched to a gene. The germline gives CDR1 SGHVS, CDR2 FNYEAQ. The chain's CDR3 is CASSPRTGGGNQPQHF. CDR3 nucleotides: TGTGCCAGCAGCCCAAGGACAGGAGGGGGCAATCAGCCCCAGCATTTT.

This chain links TRBV6-6 with TRBJ2-3; no firm D call. The CDR3 totals 15 residues. Germline CDR1 and CDR2: MNHNY and SVGAGI (reference sequence). Trimming pared 8 bases from V and 2 bases from J, leaving 17 bases between. The CDR3 bases are TGTGCCAGCTCTTGGGCCAGAGACCCCACAGATACGCAGTATTTT. Its protein product is CASSWARDPTDTQYF.

The sample holds one count of this clone. The chain employs TRBV14 and TRBJ2-7; D possibly corresponds to TRBD2 (5 bases). Germline CDR1 SGHDN, CDR2 FVKESK. Trimming took 1 base from V and 3 from J, leaving 13 bases between them. The CDR3 runs to 15 residues. The CDR3 sequence is CASSQVQGLGYEQYF. The CDR3 DNA reads TGTGCCAGCAGCCAAGTCCAAGGACTGGGCTACGAGCAGTACTTC.

The chain joins TRBV6-5 to TRBJ2-7; D might be TRBD1 (7 bases). Germline V CDR1 and CDR2: MNHEY, SVGAGI. This CDR3 is 14 amino acids long. V lost 5 bases and J 5 bases, leaving 16 bases between the germline ends. The CDR3 region is CASSDRVEGDEQYF. In nucleotides, the CDR3 is TGTGCCAGCAGTGACAGGGTGGAGGGCGACGAGCAGTACTTC.

This clone was observed once. The chain combines TRBV7-9 with TRBJ1-1; 8 bases are shared with TRBD1. Per the germline V gene, CDR1 is SEHNR and CDR2 is FQNEAQ (reference sequence). V lost 5 bases to trimming and J lost 5 bases; unmatched junction nucleotides: 7. CDR3 size: 14 residues. Here the CDR3 DNA reads TGTGCCAGCAGCGTACAGGGGGAACGAACTGAAGCTTTCTTT. Its translation is CASSVQGERTEAFF.

The rearrangement links TRBV30 to TRBJ2-7, with D uncertain. Between the trimmed V and J ends, which lost 0 bases and 2 bases, there was a span of 8 bases. Germline CDR1 and CDR2: GTSNPN and SVGIG (reference sequence). The CDR3 covers 13 residues. For the CDR3, the DNA is TGTGCCTGGAGTGTAGAACAGCCCTACGAGCAGTACTTC. This translates into CAWSVEQPYEQYF.

This clone was seen just once. V is TRBV27 and J is TRBJ1-1; perhaps TRBD1 as D (6 bases). Per the germline V gene, CDR1 is MNHEY and CDR2 is SMNVEV (reference sequence). Trimming stripped 3 bases from V and 1 base from J, with 9 bases between. The CDR3 has 14 amino acids. The CDR3 loop reads CASSFGRGNTEAFF. The CDR3 DNA follows: TGTGCCAGCAGTTTTGGCAGGGGGAACACTGAAGCTTTCTTT.

The chain uses TRBV10-3 and TRBJ2-2; D may be TRBD1 or TRBD2 (6 bases each). Trimming removed 8 bases from V and 3 bases from J, with 19 bases in between. The CDR3 is 16 residues long. Germline V gene sequence: CDR1 ENHRY, CDR2 SYGVKD. CDR3 DNA sequence: TGTGCCATCGCCCCGGACCGGGGGCCCCACACCGGGGAGCTGTTTTTT. Amino acid sequence: CAIAPDRGPHTGELFF.

This chain connects TRBV29-1 to TRBJ2-2, with D tentatively TRBD2 (6 bases). The germline V gene has CDR1 SQVTM and CDR2 ANQGSEA. The CDR3 length is 15 residues. Trimming took off 6 bases at V and 3 bases at J, with 17 bases between the two ends. The CDR3 sequence: CSVDHGGSHTGELFF. CDR3 coding DNA: TGCAGCGTCGATCATGGGGGGTCCCACACCGGGGAGCTGTTTTTT.

This sequence joins TRBV5-1 and TRBJ1-3; TRBD1 matches 11 bases. The V and J ends lost 0 bases and 0 bases, in that order; junction bases with no gene match: 5. There are 18 residues in the CDR3. Germline loops: CDR1 SGHRS, CDR2 YFSETQ. CDR3: CASSLVGQGAPSGNTIYF. CDR3 sequence (DNA): TGCGCCAGCAGCTTGGTAGGACAGGGGGCCCCCTCTGGAAACACCATATATTTT.

This chain connects TRBV9 to TRBJ1-3; D is uncertain. V was clipped by 3 bases and J by 0 bases, with 13 bases between them. This CDR3 has 16 amino acids. Germline V gene data show CDR1 as SGDLS and CDR2 as YYNGEE. The CDR3, as DNA: TGTGCCAGCAGCGGCCTAGGGAAGATCTCTGGAAACACCATATATTTT. It translates to CASSGLGKISGNTIYF. The whole variable domain, filled in from reference TRBV9 and TRBJ1-3, reads DSGVTQTPKHLITATGQRVTLRCSPRSGDLSVYWYQQSLDQGLQFLIQYYNGEERAKGNILERFSAQQFPDLHSELNLSSLELGDSALYFCASSGLGKISGNTIYFGEGSWLTVV.

The genes are TRBV9 and TRBJ2-7, with 11 bases lining up with TRBD2. The trim removed 4 bases at V and 2 bases at J, leaving 5 bases unmatched. CDR1 SGDLS and CDR2 YYNGEE come from the germline V gene. The CDR3 is 15 amino acids. CDR3: CASSPLAGAAYEQYF. The CDR3 nucleotides are TGTGCCAGCAGCCCACTAGCGGGGGCCGCCTACGAGCAGTACTTC.

This clone was counted once. The chain recombines TRBV4-1 with TRBJ1-5, with 8 bases matching TRBD1. V dropped 0 bases and J dropped 6; count of bases not matched to a gene: 7. The CDR3 length is 16 residues. Germline-derived CDR1 and CDR2 are MGHRA and YSYEKL. The CDR3 DNA follows: TGCGCCAGCAGCCAAGAAGTGGACAGGGCCGGTCAGCCCCAGCATTTT. Translated: CASSQEVDRAGQPQHF.

The V call is TRBV7-3, the J call TRBJ2-2; 9 bases are a match to TRBD2. Germline V CDR1 and CDR2: SGHTA, FQGTGA. J lost 6 bases, V lost 6 bases, and 5 bases had no gene match. The CDR3 is 14 residues long. In DNA form, the CDR3 reads TGTGCCAGCAGGGCGGGGGGGCCTTCCGGGGAGCTGTTTTTT. This encodes CASRAGGPSGELFF.